This T cell receptor (beta chain) was sequenced for a study of cytomegalovirus exposure and HLA in healthy donors. In the study overall: Assignment to the Caucasian-associated ancestry cluster applied to around 76% of the roughly 400 genotyped donors.

The CDR3 runs 11 residues. Primers: 60 Vbeta forward and 13 Jbeta reverse. Authors' processing steps: A later analysis tallied some 84 million unique TCR beta chains, about 11 million of them shared. Profiled with immunoSEQ multiplex PCR; TCRdb holds only in-frame clones, not every one. Clonal size and the V and J genes are those of that table, whereas D and trimming came from the DNA. In the table there are 150,000 to 250,000 clones, about four fifths of which are singletons. Study results and caveats: A later analysis linked a missense DCLRE1C variant to TCR beta V- and J-gene trimming.

As for this clone: Its antigen remains unidentified.

Sequencing was performed on PBMCs. The TCR comes from a girl aged 5 to 17 in good health and CMV-seropositive. The chain is built from TRBV1 and TRBJ2-5; the D call TRBD2 from the table was never checked on the DNA. TRBV1 is designated a pseudogene. CDR3 nucleotides: TGCACCAGAATAGCCCAAGAGACCCAGTACTTC. This gives the protein CTRIAQETQYF.